This record concerns one T cell receptor beta chain sequence. As yet, its antigen is unknown. Each donor was healthy, and each was a bone marrow donor. The data derive from a study of cytomegalovirus exposure and HLA in healthy donors. Study as a whole: Most genotyped donors, over 70% of 398, had Caucasian-associated genetic ancestry.

General study results and limits: Most TCR sequences proved rare, with some public TCRs found in many donors. Immune exposure information available was restricted to CMV serostatus.

Both 60 Vbeta primers and 13 Jbeta primers went into the PCR. Sequenced by immunoSEQ multiplex PCR; TCRdb stores in-frame clones only, minus some. In the table there are 99,000 or so clones, roughly four fifths of which are singletons. The CDR3 is 14 residues long. Per the germline V gene, CDR1 is SGHDT and CDR2 is YYEEEE. V was clipped by 4 bases and J by 4 bases; unmatched bases: 8. Material for sequencing was PBMCs. This receptor was taken from a middle-aged man in good health and CMV-seronegative. V is TRBV5-6 and J is TRBJ2-7; TRBD1 aligns across 7 bases. The chain's CDR3 is CASSVGQQPYEQYF. CDR3 sequence (DNA): TGTGCCAGCAGCGTGGGACAGCAACCATACGAGCAGTACTTC.